Shown below are 13 T cell receptor beta chains from a single sample sequenced in a study of identical twins. Via MiXCR, TCRdb re-called the 5' RACE reads, giving one row per CDR3 protein. The sample includes just under 550,000 distinct CDR3 sequences, around 15% of them seen just once. This same sample was also taken into another study, of yellow fever vaccine responses in identical twins.

Sequencing was carried out using CD4+ T cells sorted from blood. The receptors here all came from a woman in her late teens or twenties in good health.

V gene TRBV11-2 combines with J gene TRBJ2-2; the D gene could be TRBD1 or TRBD2 (6 bases each). This CDR3 spans 18 amino acids. V lost 5 bases and J 1 base, leaving 20 bases between the germline ends. Germline CDR1 SGHAT, CDR2 FQNNGV. CDR3 sequence (DNA): TGTGCCAGCAGCCCCCCGCTGGGGGCGGGACGGAACACCGGGGAGCTGTTTTTT. Encoded protein: CASSPPLGAGRNTGELFF.

This chain connects TRBV12-3 or TRBV12-4 to TRBJ1-2, with D tentatively TRBD1 (5 bases). This CDR3 is built from 17 residues. The V end was cut by 6 bases, the J end by 10 bases, with 30 bases between. This CDR3 reads CASSPQGPTFSLSDYTF. For the CDR3, the DNA is TGTGCCAGCAGCCCCCAGGGCCCCACCTTTAGTTTAAGCGACTACACCTTC.

For this clonotype: The limits of the CDR3 on the DNA are not certain, so only TCRdb's listed CDR3 is given. The rearrangement links TRBV9 to TRBJ2-1; TRBD1, the table's D call, lacks a check against the DNA. Germline CDR1 and CDR2: SGDLS and YYNGEE. With termini counted, the CDR3 has 13 amino acids. The CDR3 spells CASSVGGGTGKFF.

This chain joins TRBV3-1 and TRBJ2-5, with TRBD2 as a possible D gene (7 bases). Germline lookup yields CDR1 LGHDT and CDR2 YNNKEL (reference sequence). The CDR3 covers 17 residues. V gave up 0 bases and J gave up 1 base, with 15 bases separating them. The CDR3 DNA reads as TGTGCCAGCAGCCAAGATAGGGGGGGGGATATCCAAGAGACCCAGTACTTC. This sequence encodes CASSQDRGGDIQETQYF.

This clonotype was detected many times. The chain couples TRBV27 to TRBJ1-5; D not certain. CDR3 length: 13 residues. V shed 3 bases and J shed 4 bases, with 7 bases lying between them. Germline CDR1 reads MNHEY; CDR2 reads SMNVEV (reference sequence). This CDR3 is CASSFRENQPQHF. CDR3 nucleotide sequence: TGTGCCAGCAGTTTTAGGGAGAATCAGCCCCAGCATTTT.

This clonotype turned up a few times. The gene calls are TRBV10-1 and TRBJ2-2, with TRBD2 as a possible D gene (6 bases). Germline V CDR1 and CDR2: WNHNN, SYGVQD (reference sequence). The V end was cut by 8 bases, the J end by 6 bases, with 13 bases between. The CDR3 runs to 13 residues. DNA for the CDR3: TGCGCCAGCGGGGCGGGATGGCCCGGGGAGCTGTTTTTT. Translation gives CASGAGWPGELFF.

This clonotype was seen a few times. CDR3 region: CASSKQINEQFF. DNA for the CDR3: TGTGCCAGCAGCAAACAAATTAATGAGCAGTTCTTC. The chain has TRBV11-2 and TRBJ2-1; D is ambiguous. The CDR3 spans 12 residues. The ends were cut back, 5 bases at V and 7 bases at J, with 9 bases in the middle. Germline V gene lookup returns CDR1 SGHAT and CDR2 FQNNGV.

This clonotype occurred a few times. The chain uses TRBV21-1 and TRBJ2-5; the D call in the table, TRBD1, was not verified against the DNA. TRBV21-1 represents a pseudogene. The CDR3 extends over 14 amino acids. The CDR3 reads CASSKVKGGETQYF. In DNA, the CDR3 is TGTGCCAGCAGCAAAGTTAAGGGGGGAGAGACCCAGTACTTC.

This sequence joins TRBV5-1 and TRBJ2-1; 12 nucleotides line up with TRBD2. V lost 4 bases and J lost 0; bases outside the gene matches: 8. The CDR3 spans 18 residues. Germline-derived CDR1 and CDR2 are SGHRS and YFSETQ. CDR3 in amino acids: CASSPASGGGNSYNEQFF. The CDR3 nucleotides read TGCGCCAGCAGCCCGGCTAGCGGGGGGGGAAACTCCTACAATGAGCAGTTCTTC.

This CDR3 is CASEREAGRLAKNIQYF. In DNA form, the CDR3 reads TGTGCCAGCGAGAGAGAGGCGGGGAGATTAGCCAAAAACATTCAGTACTTC. The chain couples TRBV2 to TRBJ2-4; D might be TRBD2 (6 bases). The length of the CDR3 is 17 residues. Germline loops: CDR1 SNHLY, CDR2 FYNNEI. Trimming removed 8 bases from V and 0 bases from J, with 20 bases in between.

This clonotype was recorded a few times. The chain carries TRBV28 and TRBJ1-5, with D uncertain. Trimming removed 6 bases at V and 3 bases at J, with 9 bases between. Germline loops: CDR1 MDHEN, CDR2 SYDVKM. The CDR3 totals 13 residues. As DNA, the CDR3 is TGTGCCAGCAGACTATCCAACAATCAGCCCCAGCATTTT. Amino acid sequence: CASRLSNNQPQHF.

The V call is TRBV2, the J call TRBJ1-1, with TRBD1 matching 8 bases. The germline V gene has CDR1 SNHLY and CDR2 FYNNEI. The CDR3 sequence is 16 residues long. Trimming took 6 bases from V and 5 from J; bases not matched to a gene: 14. The CDR3: CASRRRTGLLGTEAFF. DNA of the CDR3: TGTGCCAGCAGAAGGAGGACAGGGCTTTTGGGGACTGAAGCTTTCTTT. The full variable domain, with the rest looked up from reference TRBV2 and TRBJ1-1, is EPEVTQTPSHQVTQMGQEVILRCVPISNHLYFYWYRQILGQKVEFLVSFYNNEISEKSEIFDDQFSVERPDGSNFTLKIRSTKLEDSAMYFCASRRRTGLLGTEAFFGQGTRLTVV.

Only a few counts were recorded for this clonotype. The CDR3 here is CASSLTFRRSIQETQYF. The DNA of the CDR3 is TGTGCCAGCAGCTTAACTTTCCGTAGATCGATCCAAGAGACCCAGTACTTC. The chain couples TRBV7-3 to TRBJ2-5; D not resolved. The CDR3 consists of 17 residues. In germline, CDR1 is SGHTA, CDR2 FQGTGA. The ends were cut back, 0 bases at V and 1 base at J, with 15 bases in the middle. The full variable domain, rest sourced from reference TRBV7-3 and TRBJ2-5, is GAGVSQTPSNKVTEKGKYVELRCDPISGHTALYWYRQSLGQGPEFLIYFQGTGAADDSGLPNDRFFAVRPEGSVSTLKIQRTERGDSAVYLCASSLTFRRSIQETQYFGPGTRLLVL.